Presented here are 5 T cell receptor beta chains from one specimen sequenced in a study of cytomegalovirus exposure and HLA in healthy donors. PCR primers comprised 60 Vbeta and 13 Jbeta primers. Profiling relied on immunoSEQ multiplex PCR, and the TCRdb table lists in-frame clones only, not all of them. Here the sample spans 140,000 or so clones, roughly three quarters being singletons. The sample consisted of PBMCs. The receptors shown here come from a man in his 60s in good health and CMV-seronegative.

This clone appeared a few times. V is TRBV28 and J is TRBJ2-1; TRBD2 aligns across 8 bases. The CDR3 contains 14 residues. With V trimmed by 7 bases and J by 5 bases, 7 bases remained unmatched. Per the germline V gene, CDR1 is MDHEN and CDR2 is SYDVKM. CDR3 in DNA: TGTGCCAGCATCGGAGCGGGGGATAACAATGAGCAGTTCTTC. This gives the protein CASIGAGDNNEQFF. Full variable domain (outside the CDR3, taken from reference TRBV28 and TRBJ2-1): DVKVTQSSRYLVKRTGEKVFLECVQDMDHENMFWYRQDPGLGLRLIYFSYDVKMKEKGDIPEGYSVSREKKERFSLILESASTNQTSMYLCASIGAGDNNEQFFGPGTRLTVL.

The chain has TRBV21-1 and TRBJ1-2; TRBD1, the table's D call, lacks a check against the DNA. TRBV21-1 is recorded as a pseudogene. There are 21 residues in the CDR3. The CDR3 DNA reads as TGTGCCAGCAGCAAAGATGGAAGACAGAAACAACAGAGCCCGACTAACTATGGCTACACCTTC. Translation: CASSKDGRQKQQSPTNYGYTF.

The chain joins TRBV7-8 to TRBJ2-3; 9 bases fit TRBD1. Unmatched junction bases numbered 5, after V lost 4 bases and J lost 6 bases. In germline, CDR1 is SGHVS, CDR2 FQNEAQ. The CDR3 covers 14 residues. The CDR3 DNA is TGTGCCAGCAGCTGGGACAGGGAGGGGGATACGCAGTATTTT. Translated, it gives CASSWDREGDTQYF.

The gene calls are TRBV27 and TRBJ1-1; TRBD1 matches at 8 bases. The V gene end was trimmed by 2 bases and the J gene end by 5 bases; junction bases not matched to a gene: 7. This CDR3 is 15 amino acids long. From germline, CDR1 is MNHEY and CDR2 SMNVEV (reference sequence). The CDR3 protein is CASSLGRGRDTEAFF. CDR3 coding DNA: TGTGCCAGCAGTTTAGGCAGGGGGCGAGATACTGAAGCTTTCTTT.

V gene TRBV30 combines with J gene TRBJ2-7; TRBD1 matches 8 bases. Trimming took 2 bases from V and 2 from J; bases not matched to a gene: 11. CDR1 and CDR2 from the germline V gene are GTSNPN and SVGIG (reference sequence). The CDR3 contains 16 residues. In nucleotides, the CDR3 is TGTGCCTGGAGTCCCCCCGGACAGGGTAGTGCCTACGAGCAGTACTTC. Translation: CAWSPPGQGSAYEQYF.